The rows below give T cell receptor beta chains drawn from one sample of a study of T-cell reconstitution after alpha-beta-depleted transplantation in children. TCRdb reanalysed the PCR reads using MiXCR and keeps one entry per CDR3 protein. The table has roughly 590,000 distinct CDR3 sequences, roughly 15% seen once. The starting material was PBMCs from the stem cell graft donor, obtained from the stem cell graft. The source of these receptors is a human donor who donated a stem cell graft to a child with acute myeloid leukemia. CDR3s include the opening cysteine and the closing phenylalanine or tryptophan. A D gene is named only where the DNA matches it firmly. Clone size, where shown, is once, few, many, or a class for clones that have expanded.

d_call: .
v_call: TRBV24-1
clone_size: once
j_call: TRBJ2-2
cdr3_length: 16
cdr3_nt: TGTGCCACCAGTGACGTCAACGGAGTGAACACCGGGGAGCTGTTTTTT
cdr3_aa: CATSDVNGVNTGELFF

d_call: .
v_call: TRBV10-2
clone_size: .
j_call: TRBJ2-5
cdr3_length: 13
cdr3_nt: TGCGCCACCATGGGGGGACACCAAGAGACCCAGTACTTC
cdr3_aa: CATMGGHQETQYF

d_call: .
v_call: TRBV7-2
clone_size: few
j_call: TRBJ1-2
cdr3_length: 13
cdr3_nt: TGTGCCAGCAGCGTGGACGGTAACTATGGCTACACCTTC
cdr3_aa: CASSVDGNYGYTF

d_call: TRBD1
v_call: TRBV20-1
clone_size: .
j_call: TRBJ1-5
cdr3_length: 17
cdr3_nt: TGCAGTGCTAGAGCCGGGACAGGGGGCGCGAGCAATCAGCCCCAGCATTTT
cdr3_aa: CSARAGTGGASNQPQHF

d_call: TRBD2
v_call: TRBV20-1
clone_size: many
j_call: TRBJ2-3
cdr3_length: 14
cdr3_nt: TGCAGTGCTGGACTAGATGCTAGAGGAGATACGCAGTATTTT
cdr3_aa: CSAGLDARGDTQYF

d_call: .
v_call: TRBV5-1
clone_size: .
j_call: TRBJ2-2
cdr3_length: 13
cdr3_nt: TGCGCCAGCTCCCGCCCAGGCACCGGGGAGCTGTTTTTT
cdr3_aa: CASSRPGTGELFF

d_call: TRBD2
v_call: TRBV20-1
clone_size: few
j_call: TRBJ2-1
cdr3_length: 14
cdr3_nt: TGCAGTGCTAGCCCAGCCGGGGGGAGGAATGAGCAGTTCTTC
cdr3_aa: CSASPAGGRNEQFF

d_call: TRBD1
v_call: TRBV20-1
clone_size: many
j_call: TRBJ1-1
cdr3_length: 15
cdr3_nt: TGCAGTGCTAGATTGGTGGGACAGGGGGACACTGAAGCTTTCTTT
cdr3_aa: CSARLVGQGDTEAFF

d_call: .
v_call: TRBV5-1
clone_size: .
j_call: TRBJ2-7
cdr3_length: 15
cdr3_nt: TGCGCCAGCAGCTTGGAGACCGCAACCTCCTACGAGCAGTACTTC
cdr3_aa: CASSLETATSYEQYF

d_call: .
v_call: TRBV21-1
clone_size: .
j_call: TRBJ1-5
cdr3_length: 14
cdr3_nt: TGTGCCAGCAGCGAGGGACAGGGCTCTAGGGCCCAGCATTTT
cdr3_aa: CASSEGQGSRAQHF

d_call: .
v_call: TRBV5-6
clone_size: many
j_call: TRBJ2-1
cdr3_length: 12
cdr3_nt: TGTGCCAGCCTCGGACAGAAAAATGAGCAGTTCTTC
cdr3_aa: CASLGQKNEQFF

d_call: TRBD1
v_call: TRBV5-1
clone_size: few
j_call: TRBJ2-1
cdr3_length: 14
cdr3_nt: TGCGCCAGCAGCTCGGGACAGCCAGTGGGTGAGCAGTTCTTC
cdr3_aa: CASSSGQPVGEQFF

d_call: .
v_call: TRBV20-1
clone_size: many
j_call: TRBJ2-7
cdr3_length: 12
cdr3_nt: TGCAGTGCTCGATGGGGCTCCTACGAGCAGTACTTC
cdr3_aa: CSARWGSYEQYF

d_call: .
v_call: TRBV7-2
clone_size: many
j_call: TRBJ1-2
cdr3_length: 14
cdr3_nt: TGTGCCAGCAGCTTAGAACAGGGAGACTATGGCTACACCTTC
cdr3_aa: CASSLEQGDYGYTF

d_call: TRBD1
v_call: TRBV12-3/TRBV12-4
clone_size: few
j_call: TRBJ1-5
cdr3_length: 16
cdr3_nt: TGTGCCAGCAGTCCTTGGGGGACAGTTAGCAATCAGCCCCAGCATTTT
cdr3_aa: CASSPWGTVSNQPQHF

d_call: .
v_call: TRBV7-9
clone_size: .
j_call: TRBJ1-5
cdr3_length: 14
cdr3_nt: TGTGCCAGCAGCCCCCGGAATAGCAATCAGCCCCAGCATTTT
cdr3_aa: CASSPRNSNQPQHF

d_call: .
v_call: TRBV15
clone_size: many
j_call: TRBJ1-1
cdr3_length: 14
cdr3_nt: TGTGCCACCAGCAGAAAACCGGACAGAGCTGAAGCTTTCTTT
cdr3_aa: CATSRKPDRAEAFF

d_call: .
v_call: TRBV20-1
clone_size: .
j_call: TRBJ2-3
cdr3_length: 15
cdr3_nt: TGCAGTGCTAGAGTAGGGGGGCTCCCGACAGATACGCAGTATTTT
cdr3_aa: CSARVGGLPTDTQYF

d_call: TRBD1
v_call: TRBV5-1
clone_size: few
j_call: TRBJ2-5
cdr3_length: 13
cdr3_nt: TGCGCCAGCAGCCGGGGACAGCGGGAGACCCAGTACTTC
cdr3_aa: CASSRGQRETQYF